These T cell receptor beta chains were read from a single sample in a study of spatial heterogeneity in lung cancer. TCRdb itself ran the 5' RACE reads through MiXCR, one entry per CDR3 protein. The profile covers approximately 7,000 distinct CDR3 sequences, with about 20% appearing a single time and about 12% taken by the ten largest. The sample was lung tumor tissue, taken at surgery. Receptor source: a female donor with early-stage non-small cell lung cancer. The CDR3 runs from the conserved cysteine through the conserved F or W. D genes are given only for firm matches. Expanded clones are given a class, and other clones once, few, many or no size at all.

V	size	D	J	DNA	CDR3
TRBV20-1	medium-sized	NA	TRBJ1-5	TGCAGTGCGGGGGAAGGAAGGGAGCCCCAGCATTTT	CSAGEGREPQHF
TRBV5-6	NA	NA	TRBJ1-2	TGTGCCAGCAGCTTGGAGGGCGTTGGCTACACCTTC	CASSLEGVGYTF
TRBV19	few	NA	TRBJ2-3	TGTGCCAGTAGTACCCGACAGGATACGCAGTATTTT	CASSTRQDTQYF
TRBV6-2/TRBV6-3	medium-sized	NA	TRBJ2-3	TGTGCCAGTCTACCCTACCCTTTTCTAGCCCCGACGCAGTATTTT	CASLPYPFLAPTQYF
TRBV11-2	NA	TRBD1	TRBJ2-7	TGTGCCAGCAGCACACTCCGCTGGGGGACAGGTTTTACCTACGAGCAGTACTTC	CASSTLRWGTGFTYEQYF
TRBV24-1	medium-sized	NA	TRBJ2-5	TGTGCCACCAGTAGAGGCGGACTACAAGAGACCCAGTACTTC	CATSRGGLQETQYF
TRBV20-1	few	NA	TRBJ1-3	TGCAGTGCTAGTGCTACAGGGTTTTCTGGAAACACCATATATTTT	CSASATGFSGNTIYF
TRBV2	NA	TRBD2	TRBJ2-3	TGTGCCAGCAGTGGTAGACTAGCACGAGATACGCAGTATTTT	CASSGRLARDTQYF
TRBV20-1	NA	TRBD1	TRBJ2-5	TGCAGTGCTGACAGGGGGCAAGAGACCCAGTACTTC	CSADRGQETQYF
TRBV2	NA	NA	TRBJ2-7	TGTGCCAGCAGTGAAGCGGCCAGGGGTGGGGAGCAGTACTTC	CASSEAARGGEQYF
TRBV25-1	medium-sized	NA	TRBJ1-3	TGTGCCAGCAGTGCCACAGGACTCGGAAACACCATATATTTT	CASSATGLGNTIYF
TRBV7-2	NA	TRBD1	TRBJ1-1	TGTGCCAGCAGCACTGGACAGGGAACTGAAGCTTTCTTT	CASSTGQGTEAFF
TRBV20-1	few	NA	TRBJ2-7	TGCAGTGCTAGAAGGCCAGGGGCGAACTCCTACGAGCAGTACTTC	CSARRPGANSYEQYF
TRBV10-3	NA	NA	TRBJ2-6	TGTGCCATCAGTGGGACAGCCTTTAGCTCTGGGGCCAACGTCCTGACTTTC	CAISGTAFSSGANVLTF
TRBV7-2	few	TRBD1	TRBJ2-1	TGTGCCAGCAGCTCTGACAGGGGGCCTGGCAATGAGCAGTTCTTC	CASSSDRGPGNEQFF
TRBV10-3	medium-sized	NA	TRBJ2-3	TGTGCCATCAAGGGGTCAGATACGCAGTATTTT	CAIKGSDTQYF
TRBV28	NA	NA	TRBJ1-1	TGTGCCAGCAGCCCTGATTGGAACACTGAAGCTTTCTTT	CASSPDWNTEAFF
TRBV11-2	few	NA	TRBJ2-1	TGTGCCAGCAGCTTAGATCATAGAATGGTTGGGCGTGAGCAGTTCTTC	CASSLDHRMVGREQFF
TRBV5-1	few	NA	TRBJ2-3	TGCGCCAGTAACAGGGGAGGGAGCACAGATACGCAGTATTTT	CASNRGGSTDTQYF
TRBV28	NA	NA	TRBJ2-5	TGTGCCAGCAGTTTATTGGGGCCCCAAGAGACCCAGTACTTC	CASSLLGPQETQYF
TRBV3-1	medium-sized	NA	TRBJ1-1	TGTGCCAGCAGCCTTCAGGGACTAATACAGTTT	CASSLQGLIQF
TRBV9	few	NA	TRBJ2-7	TGTGCCAGCAGCGTAGATGGGGGGGCCGACGCCTACGAGCAGTACTTC	CASSVDGGADAYEQYF